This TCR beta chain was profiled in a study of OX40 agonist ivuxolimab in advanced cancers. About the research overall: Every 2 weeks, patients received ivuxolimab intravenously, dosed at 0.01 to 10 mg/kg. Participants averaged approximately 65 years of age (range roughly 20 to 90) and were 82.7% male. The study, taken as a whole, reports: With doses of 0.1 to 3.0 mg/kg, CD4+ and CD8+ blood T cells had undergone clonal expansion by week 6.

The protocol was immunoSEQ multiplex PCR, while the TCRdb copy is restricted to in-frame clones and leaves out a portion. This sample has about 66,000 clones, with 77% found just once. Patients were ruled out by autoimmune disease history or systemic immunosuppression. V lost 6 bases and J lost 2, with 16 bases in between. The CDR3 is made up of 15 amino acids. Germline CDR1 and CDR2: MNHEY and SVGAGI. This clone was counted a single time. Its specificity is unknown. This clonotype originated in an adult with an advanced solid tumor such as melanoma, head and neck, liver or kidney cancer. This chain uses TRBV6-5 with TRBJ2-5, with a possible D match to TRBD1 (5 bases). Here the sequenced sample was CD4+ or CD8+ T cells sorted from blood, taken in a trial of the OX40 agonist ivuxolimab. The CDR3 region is CASRISWAGQETQYF. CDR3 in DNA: TGTGCCAGCAGGATAAGTTGGGCAGGGCAAGAGACCCAGTACTTC.